This TCR beta chain derives from a study of technical replicates of blood from several donors. The protocol was immunoSEQ multiplex PCR, while the TCRdb copy is restricted to in-frame clones and leaves out a portion. The sample shows more than 65,000 clones, around 96% of them seen only once. V lost 5 bases and J lost 5, with 10 bases in between. The CDR3 covers 13 residues. Germline CDR1 is MNHEY and CDR2 is SVGAGI. This TCR was recovered from a human donor in good health. The rearrangement uses TRBV6-5 and TRBJ2-4; tentative D call: TRBD1 (6 bases). The source material was T cells isolated from PBMCs. CDR3 coding DNA: TGTGCCAGCAGTGCAAACAGGGAAAACATTCAGTACTTC. Amino acid sequence: CASSANRENIQYF.